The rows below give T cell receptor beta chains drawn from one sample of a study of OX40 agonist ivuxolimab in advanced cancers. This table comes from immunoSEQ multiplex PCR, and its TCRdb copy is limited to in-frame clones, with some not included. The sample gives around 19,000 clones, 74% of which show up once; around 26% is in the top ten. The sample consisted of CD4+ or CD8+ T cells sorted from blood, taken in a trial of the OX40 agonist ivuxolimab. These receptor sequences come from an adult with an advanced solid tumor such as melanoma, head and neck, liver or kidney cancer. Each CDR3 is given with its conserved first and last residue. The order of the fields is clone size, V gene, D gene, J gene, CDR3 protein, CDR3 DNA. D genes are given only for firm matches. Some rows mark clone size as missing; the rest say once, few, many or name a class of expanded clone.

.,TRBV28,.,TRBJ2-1,CASSLSRESSYNEQFF,TGTGCCAGCAGTTTATCCCGGGAAAGCTCCTACAATGAGCAGTTCTTC
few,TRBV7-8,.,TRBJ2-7,CASSLGLDEQYF,TGTGCCAGCAGCCTCGGGTTGGACGAGCAGTACTTC
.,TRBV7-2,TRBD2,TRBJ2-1,CASSLLAGGPIYNEQFF,TGTGCCAGCAGCTTATTAGCGGGAGGACCCATCTACAATGAGCAGTTCTTC
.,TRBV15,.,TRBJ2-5,CATSRDLSNQETQYF,TGTGCCACCAGCAGAGATCTCTCCAACCAAGAGACCCAGTACTTC
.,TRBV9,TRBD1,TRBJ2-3,CASSPGDYRGADTQYF,TGTGCCAGCAGCCCCGGAGACTACAGGGGGGCAGATACGCAGTATTTT
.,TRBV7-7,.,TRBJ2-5,CAITVQETQYF,TGTGCTATTACAGTCCAAGAGACCCAGTACTTC
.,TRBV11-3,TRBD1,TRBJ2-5,CASSLVGTAQETQYF,TGTGCCAGCAGCTTAGTCGGGACAGCACAAGAGACCCAGTACTTC
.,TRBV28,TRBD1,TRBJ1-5,CASSPDRVIKGNQPQHF,TGTGCCAGCAGTCCCGACAGGGTCATTAAAGGCAATCAGCCCCAGCATTTT
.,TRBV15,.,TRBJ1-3,CATSMTGAGNTIYF,TGTGCCACCAGCATGACAGGTGCTGGAAACACCATATATTTT
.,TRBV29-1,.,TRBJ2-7,CSVEVPGSSYEQYF,TGCAGCGTTGAAGTACCTGGGAGCTCCTACGAGCAGTACTTC
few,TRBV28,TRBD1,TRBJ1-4,CATLGTGDEKLFF,TGTGCCACACTCGGGACAGGGGATGAAAAACTGTTTTTT
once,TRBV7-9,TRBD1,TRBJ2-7,CASSPRDRVHEQYF,TGTGCCAGCAGCCCCCGGGACAGGGTCCACGAGCAGTACTTC
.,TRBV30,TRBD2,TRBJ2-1,CAWRTSGSYNEQFF,TGTGCCTGGAGGACTAGCGGGAGCTACAATGAGCAGTTCTTC
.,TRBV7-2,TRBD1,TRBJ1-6,CASSPTGYNSPLHF,TGTGCCAGCAGTCCGACAGGGTATAATTCACCCCTCCACTTT
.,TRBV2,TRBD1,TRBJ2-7,CASRPRGQNEQYF,TGTGCCAGCAGGCCCAGGGGGCAGAACGAGCAGTACTTC
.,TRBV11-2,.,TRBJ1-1,CASSLGIEMNTEAFF,TGTGCCAGCAGCTTAGGGATAGAGATGAACACTGAAGCTTTCTTT
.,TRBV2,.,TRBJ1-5,CASRIGTDSNQPQHF,TGTGCCAGCAGGATAGGGACTGATAGCAATCAGCCCCAGCATTTT
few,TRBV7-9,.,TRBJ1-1,CASSLEVTEAFF,TGTGCCAGCAGCTTAGAGGTCACTGAAGCTTTCTTT
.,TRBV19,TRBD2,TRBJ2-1,CASSPSGGPSYNEQFF,TGTGCCAGTAGTCCTAGCGGGGGGCCCTCCTACAATGAGCAGTTCTTC
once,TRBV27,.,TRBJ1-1,CASQIGGNTEAFF,TGTGCCAGCCAAATAGGGGGGAACACTGAAGCTTTCTTT
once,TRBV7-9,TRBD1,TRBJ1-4,CASVPGTGVEKLFF,TGTGCCAGCGTACCCGGGACAGGGGTTGAAAAACTGTTTTTT
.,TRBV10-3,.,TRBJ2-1,CAISEETYYNEQFF,TGTGCCATCAGTGAGGAGACCTACTACAATGAGCAGTTCTTC
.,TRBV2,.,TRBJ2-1,CASRSGTTYNEQFF,TGTGCCAGCAGGTCCGGGACCACCTACAATGAGCAGTTCTTC
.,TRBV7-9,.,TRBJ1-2,CASSSGHYGYTF,TGTGCCAGCAGCTCCGGACACTATGGCTACACCTTC
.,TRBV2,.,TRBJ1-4,CASSKTGFATNEKLFF,TGTGCCAGCAGCAAGACAGGTTTTGCAACTAATGAAAAACTGTTTTTT
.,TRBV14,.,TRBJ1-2,CASSQEDLLYGYTF,TGTGCCAGCAGCCAGGAGGACCTACTCTATGGCTACACCTTC
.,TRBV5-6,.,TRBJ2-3,CASSFLVVGTDTQYF,TGTGCCAGCAGCTTCCTAGTGGTCGGCACAGATACGCAGTATTTT
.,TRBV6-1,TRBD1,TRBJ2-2,CASSAYRGPLTGELFF,TGTGCCAGCAGTGCCTACAGGGGGCCTCTCACCGGGGAGCTGTTTTTT
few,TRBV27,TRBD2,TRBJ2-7,CASSRSAGDYSGYEQYF,TGTGCCAGCAGCCGGTCGGCGGGAGATTATTCAGGCTACGAGCAGTACTTC
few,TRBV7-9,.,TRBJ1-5,CASSLNGEGNQPQHF,TGTGCCAGCAGCTTGAACGGGGAGGGCAATCAGCCCCAGCATTTT
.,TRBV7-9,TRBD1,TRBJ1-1,CASSIGQGGYTEAFF,TGTGCCAGCAGCATAGGACAGGGTGGGTACACTGAAGCTTTCTTT
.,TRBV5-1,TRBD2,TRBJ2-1,CASGWTSQGGEQFF,TGCGCCAGCGGCTGGACTAGCCAGGGAGGTGAGCAGTTCTTC
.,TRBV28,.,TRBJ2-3,CASTPGRTYTDTQYF,TGTGCCAGCACCCCAGGTAGGACCTACACAGATACGCAGTATTTT
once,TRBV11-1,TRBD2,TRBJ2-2,CASSLTGTSAFSTGELFF,TGTGCCAGCAGCTTAACCGGGACTAGCGCGTTTAGCACCGGGGAGCTGTTTTTT
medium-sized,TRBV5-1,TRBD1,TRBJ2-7,CASTIDGTGRDEQYF,TGCGCCAGCACTATTGACGGGACAGGGAGAGACGAGCAGTACTTC
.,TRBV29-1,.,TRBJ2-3,CSVEGWGASTDTQYF,TGCAGCGTTGAAGGTTGGGGAGCTAGCACAGATACGCAGTATTTT
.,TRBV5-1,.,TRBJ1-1,CASSLVGGIDPEAFF,TGCGCCAGCAGCTTGGTGGGGGGCATTGACCCTGAAGCTTTCTTT
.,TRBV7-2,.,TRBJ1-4,CASSPPSIGPNEKLFF,TGTGCCAGCAGCCCTCCGAGTATCGGGCCTAATGAAAAACTGTTTTTT
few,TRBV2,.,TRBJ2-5,CASRWTMETQYF,TGTGCCAGCAGATGGACTATGGAGACCCAGTACTTC
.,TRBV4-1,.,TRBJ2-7,CASSQIWGALDEQYF,TGCGCCAGCAGCCAAATATGGGGGGCCCTCGACGAGCAGTACTTC
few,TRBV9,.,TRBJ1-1,CASSATGFTEAFF,TGTGCCAGCAGCGCAACAGGGTTCACTGAAGCTTTCTTT
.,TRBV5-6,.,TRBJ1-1,CASSGAGTRTEAFF,TGTGCCAGCAGCGGTGCCGGGACACGGACTGAAGCTTTCTTT
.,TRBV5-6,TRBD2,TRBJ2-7,CASNGRGGQYEQYF,TGTGCCAGCAACGGGCGGGGGGGCCAATACGAGCAGTACTTC
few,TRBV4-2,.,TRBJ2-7,CASSQDGQGNYEQYF,TGTGCCAGCAGCCAAGATGGGCAGGGTAACTACGAGCAGTACTTC
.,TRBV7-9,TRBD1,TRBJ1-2,CASSTRGQGALGYTF,TGTGCCAGCAGCACAAGGGGACAGGGGGCTTTAGGCTACACCTTC
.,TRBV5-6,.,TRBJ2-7,CASSLAARGADEQYF,TGTGCCAGCAGCTTGGCGGCTCGGGGGGCAGACGAGCAGTACTTC
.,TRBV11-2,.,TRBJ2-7,CASSLAPGVEQYF,TGTGCCAGCAGCTTAGCACCAGGGGTAGAGCAGTACTTC
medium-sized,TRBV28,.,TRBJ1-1,CASSLTAIMNTEAFF,TGTGCCAGCAGTTTAACCGCCATCATGAACACTGAAGCTTTCTTT